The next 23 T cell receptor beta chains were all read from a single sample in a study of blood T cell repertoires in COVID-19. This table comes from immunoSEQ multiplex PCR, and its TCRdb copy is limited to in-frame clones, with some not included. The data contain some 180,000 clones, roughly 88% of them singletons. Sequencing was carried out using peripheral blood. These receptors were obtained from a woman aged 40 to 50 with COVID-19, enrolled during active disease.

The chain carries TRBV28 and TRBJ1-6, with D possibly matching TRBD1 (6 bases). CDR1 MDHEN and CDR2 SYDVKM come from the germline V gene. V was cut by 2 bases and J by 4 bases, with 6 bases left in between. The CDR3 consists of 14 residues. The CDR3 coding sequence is TGTGCCAGCAGTTTAACAGGGTATAATTCACCCCTCCACTTT. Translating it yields CASSLTGYNSPLHF.

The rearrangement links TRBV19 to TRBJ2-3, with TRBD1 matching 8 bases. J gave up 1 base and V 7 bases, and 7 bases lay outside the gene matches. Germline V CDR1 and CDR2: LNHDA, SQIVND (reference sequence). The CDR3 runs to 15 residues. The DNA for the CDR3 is TGTGCCAGTACACAGGGGACAGGCGGCACAGATACGCAGTATTTT. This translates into CASTQGTGGTDTQYF.

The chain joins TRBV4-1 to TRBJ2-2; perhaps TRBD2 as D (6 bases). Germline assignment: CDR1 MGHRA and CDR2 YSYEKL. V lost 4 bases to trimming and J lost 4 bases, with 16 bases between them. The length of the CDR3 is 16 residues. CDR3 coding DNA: TGCGCCAGCAGCCTAGGAGGGCCTGGGGCCACCGGGGAGCTGTTTTTT. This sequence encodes CASSLGGPGATGELFF.

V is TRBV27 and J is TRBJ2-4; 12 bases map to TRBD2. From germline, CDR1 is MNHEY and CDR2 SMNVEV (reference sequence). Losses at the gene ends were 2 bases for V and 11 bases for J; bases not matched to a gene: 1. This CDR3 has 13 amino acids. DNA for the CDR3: TGTGCCAGCAGTTTACGACTAGCGGGAGTTCAGTACTTC. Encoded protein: CASSLRLAGVQYF.

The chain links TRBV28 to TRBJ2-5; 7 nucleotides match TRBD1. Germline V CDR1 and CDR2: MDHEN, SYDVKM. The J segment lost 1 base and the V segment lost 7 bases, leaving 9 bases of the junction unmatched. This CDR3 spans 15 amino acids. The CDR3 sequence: CASKLSQGLQETQYF. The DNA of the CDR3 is TGTGCCAGCAAATTATCACAGGGGCTCCAAGAGACCCAGTACTTC.

The CDR3 DNA follows: TGCGCCAGCAGCCAAACAGGGGGCGAGTACTATGGCTACACCTTC. Translating gives CASSQTGGEYYGYTF. This rearrangement joins TRBV4-1 to TRBJ1-2; 9 positions match TRBD1. CDR1 MGHRA and CDR2 YSYEKL come from the germline V gene. The junction had 4 bases not matched to a gene; V was cut back by 2 bases and J by 3 bases. This CDR3 has 15 residues.

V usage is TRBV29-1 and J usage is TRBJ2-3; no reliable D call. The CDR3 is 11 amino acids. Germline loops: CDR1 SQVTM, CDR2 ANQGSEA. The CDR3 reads CSHGSTDTQYF. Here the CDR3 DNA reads TGCAGTCACGGGAGCACAGATACGCAGTATTTT.

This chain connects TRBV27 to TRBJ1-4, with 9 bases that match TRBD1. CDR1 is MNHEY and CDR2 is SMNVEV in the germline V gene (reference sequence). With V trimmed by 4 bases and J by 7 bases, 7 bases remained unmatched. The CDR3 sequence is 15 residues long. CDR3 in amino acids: CASSSRGQGPEKLFF. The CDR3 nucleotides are TGTGCCAGCAGTTCAAGGGGACAGGGTCCTGAAAAACTGTTTTTT.

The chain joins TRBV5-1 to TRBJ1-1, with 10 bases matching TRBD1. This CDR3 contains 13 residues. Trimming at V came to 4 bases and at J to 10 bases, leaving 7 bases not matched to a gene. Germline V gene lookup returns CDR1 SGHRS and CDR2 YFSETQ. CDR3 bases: TGCGCCAGCAGCCAACGGACAGGGGGAAGAGCTTTCTTT. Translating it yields CASSQRTGGRAFF.

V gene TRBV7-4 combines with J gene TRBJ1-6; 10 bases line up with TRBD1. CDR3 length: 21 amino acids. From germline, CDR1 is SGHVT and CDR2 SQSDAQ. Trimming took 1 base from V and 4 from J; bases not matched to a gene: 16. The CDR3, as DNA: TGTGCCAGCAGCTTAGATCGGACAGGGGGTGCATCCGGACCTTATAATTCACCCCTCCACTTT. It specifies CASSLDRTGGASGPYNSPLHF. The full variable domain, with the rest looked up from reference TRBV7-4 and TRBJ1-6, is GAGVSQSPRYKVAKRGRDVALRCDSISGHVTLYWYRQTLGQGSEVLTYSQSDAQRDKSGRPSGRFSAERPERSVSTLKIQRTEQGDSAVYLCASSLDRTGGASGPYNSPLHFGNGTRLTVT.

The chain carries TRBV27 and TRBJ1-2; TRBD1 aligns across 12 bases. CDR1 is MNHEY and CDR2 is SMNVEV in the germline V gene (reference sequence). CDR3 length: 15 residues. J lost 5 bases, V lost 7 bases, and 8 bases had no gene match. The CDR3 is CASTPGTGGRYGYTF. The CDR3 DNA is TGTGCCAGCACCCCAGGGACAGGGGGCCGATATGGCTACACCTTC.

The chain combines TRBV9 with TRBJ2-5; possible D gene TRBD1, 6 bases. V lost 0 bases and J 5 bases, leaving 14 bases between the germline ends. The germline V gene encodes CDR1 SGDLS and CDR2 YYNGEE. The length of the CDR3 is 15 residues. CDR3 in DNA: TGTGCCAGCAGCGTAGCTACAGGGCAGAAGGAGACCCAGTACTTC. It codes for CASSVATGQKETQYF.

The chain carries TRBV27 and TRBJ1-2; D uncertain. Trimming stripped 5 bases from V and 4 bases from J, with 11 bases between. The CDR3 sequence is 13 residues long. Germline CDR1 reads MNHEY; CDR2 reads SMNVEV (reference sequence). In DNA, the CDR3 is TGTGCCAGCAGTGCCACCGTGGCCTATGGCTACACCTTC. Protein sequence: CASSATVAYGYTF.

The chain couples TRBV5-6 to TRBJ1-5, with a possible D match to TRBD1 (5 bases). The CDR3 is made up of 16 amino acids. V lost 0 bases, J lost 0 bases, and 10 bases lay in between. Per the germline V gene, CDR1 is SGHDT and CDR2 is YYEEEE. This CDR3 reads CASSLGGLNSNQPQHF. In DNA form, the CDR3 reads TGTGCCAGCAGCTTGGGGGGCCTAAATAGCAATCAGCCCCAGCATTTT.

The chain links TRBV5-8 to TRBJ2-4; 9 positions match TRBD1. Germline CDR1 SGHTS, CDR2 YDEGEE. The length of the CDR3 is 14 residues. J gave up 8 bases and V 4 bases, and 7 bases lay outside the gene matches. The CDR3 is CASSTRTGEDIQYF. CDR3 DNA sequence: TGTGCCAGCAGCACTAGGACAGGGGAGGACATTCAGTACTTC.

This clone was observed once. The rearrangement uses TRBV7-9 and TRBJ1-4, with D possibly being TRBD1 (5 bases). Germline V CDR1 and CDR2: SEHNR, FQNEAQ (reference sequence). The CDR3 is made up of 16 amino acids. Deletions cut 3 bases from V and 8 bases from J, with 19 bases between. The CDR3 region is CASSFFGGGVREKLFF. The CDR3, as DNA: TGTGCCAGCAGCTTCTTCGGGGGAGGGGTTCGAGAAAAACTGTTTTTT.

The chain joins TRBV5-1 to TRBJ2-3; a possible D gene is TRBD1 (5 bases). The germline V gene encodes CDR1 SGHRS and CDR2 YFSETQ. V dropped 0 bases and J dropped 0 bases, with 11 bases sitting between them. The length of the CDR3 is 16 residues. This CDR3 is CASSLGQGLSTDTQYF. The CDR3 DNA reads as TGCGCCAGCAGCTTGGGGCAGGGCCTAAGCACAGATACGCAGTATTTT.

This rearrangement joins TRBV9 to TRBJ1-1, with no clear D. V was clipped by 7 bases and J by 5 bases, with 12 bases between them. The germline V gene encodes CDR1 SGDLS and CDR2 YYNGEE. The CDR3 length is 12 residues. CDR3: CASPEGWTEAFF. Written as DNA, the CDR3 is TGTGCCAGCCCGGAGGGATGGACTGAAGCTTTCTTT.

The CDR3 loop reads CASSEASAYEQYF. Written as DNA, the CDR3 is TGTGCCAGCAGTGAGGCCAGCGCCTACGAGCAGTACTTC. The V call is TRBV6-4, the J call TRBJ2-7; D is unresolved. From germline, CDR1 is MRHNA and CDR2 SNTAGT. CDR3 length: 13 residues. Between the trimmed V and J ends, which lost 3 bases and 2 bases, there was a span of 8 bases.

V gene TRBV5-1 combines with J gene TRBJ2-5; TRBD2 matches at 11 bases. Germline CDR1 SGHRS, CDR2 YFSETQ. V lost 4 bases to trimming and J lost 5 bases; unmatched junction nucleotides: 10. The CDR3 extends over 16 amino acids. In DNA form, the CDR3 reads TGCGCCAGCAGCCCTTCCGGGACTAGCGGCGCGGAGACCCAGTACTTC. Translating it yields CASSPSGTSGAETQYF.

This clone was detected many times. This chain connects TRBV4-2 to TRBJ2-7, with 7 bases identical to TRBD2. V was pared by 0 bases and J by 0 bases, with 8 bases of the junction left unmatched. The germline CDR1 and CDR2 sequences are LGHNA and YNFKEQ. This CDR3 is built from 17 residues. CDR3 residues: CASSQEVTGTTSYEQYF. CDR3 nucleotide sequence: TGTGCCAGCAGCCAAGAAGTAACGGGGACTACCTCCTACGAGCAGTACTTC.

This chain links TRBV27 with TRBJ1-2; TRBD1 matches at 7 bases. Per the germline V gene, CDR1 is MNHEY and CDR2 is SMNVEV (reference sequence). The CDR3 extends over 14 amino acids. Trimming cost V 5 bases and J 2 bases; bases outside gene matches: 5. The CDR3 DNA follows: TGTGCCAGCAGTGTCAGGGGGACCAACTATGGCTACACCTTC. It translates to CASSVRGTNYGYTF.

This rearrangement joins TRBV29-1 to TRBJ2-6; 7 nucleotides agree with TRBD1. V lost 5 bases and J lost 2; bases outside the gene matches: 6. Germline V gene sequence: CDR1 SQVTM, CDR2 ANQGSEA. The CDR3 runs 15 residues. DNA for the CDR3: TGCAGCGTTCTAACAACAGGGGCTGGGGCCAACGTCCTGACTTTC. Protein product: CSVLTTGAGANVLTF.